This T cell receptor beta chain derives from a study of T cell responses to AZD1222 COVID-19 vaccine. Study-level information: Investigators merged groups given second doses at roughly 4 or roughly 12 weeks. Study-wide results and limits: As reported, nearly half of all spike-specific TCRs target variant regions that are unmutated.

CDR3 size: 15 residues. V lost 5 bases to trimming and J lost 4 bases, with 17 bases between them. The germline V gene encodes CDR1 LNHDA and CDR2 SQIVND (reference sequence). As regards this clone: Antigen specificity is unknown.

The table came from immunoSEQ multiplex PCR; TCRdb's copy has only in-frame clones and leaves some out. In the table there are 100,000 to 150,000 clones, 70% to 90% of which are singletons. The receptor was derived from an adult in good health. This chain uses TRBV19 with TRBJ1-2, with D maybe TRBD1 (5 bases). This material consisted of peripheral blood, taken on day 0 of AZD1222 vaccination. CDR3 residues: CASSFQPDSVYGYTF. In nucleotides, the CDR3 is TGTGCCAGTAGTTTTCAACCAGACAGCGTCTATGGCTACACCTTC.